The clone carrying this T cell receptor (beta chain) has a handful of counts. The identical CDR3 is also encoded by other nucleotide sequences in the sample. These data are taken from a study of CD8+ T cells in alopecia areata. Sample treatment: oral pan-JAK inhibitor, 5-10 mg twice daily. Peripheral blood and lesional scalp punch biopsies came from alopecia areata patients. RNA, once extracted, was reverse transcribed into cDNA for use as the sequencing template. TCRdb keeps only in-frame clones here, not all; method: immunoSEQ multiplex PCR. This sample has 190,000 or so clones; roughly 61% occur once, and the top ten carry over 10%. Germline V gene sequence: CDR1 GTSNPN, CDR2 SVGIG (reference sequence). V lost 0 bases and J 1 base, leaving 7 bases between the germline ends. The CDR3 totals 13 residues.

Sequenced here: CD8+ T cells sorted from blood, sampled at week 24, from a patient treated with tofacitinib. The chain has TRBV30 and TRBJ2-7; D is unresolved. The receptor's source is a human donor with alopecia areata. The CDR3 reads CAWSVGLSYEQYF. CDR3 DNA sequence: TGTGCCTGGAGTGTCGGGCTATCCTACGAGCAGTACTTC.